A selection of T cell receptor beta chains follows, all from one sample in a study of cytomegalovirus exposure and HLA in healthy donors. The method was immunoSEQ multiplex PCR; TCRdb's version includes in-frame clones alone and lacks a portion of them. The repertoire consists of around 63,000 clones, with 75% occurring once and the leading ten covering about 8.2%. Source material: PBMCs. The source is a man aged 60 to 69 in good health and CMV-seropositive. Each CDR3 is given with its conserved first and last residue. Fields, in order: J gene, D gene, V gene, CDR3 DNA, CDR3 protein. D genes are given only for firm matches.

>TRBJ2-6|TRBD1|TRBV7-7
TGTGCTAGCAGCCTAGGGACAGGAAGCTCTGGGGCCAACGTCCTGACTTTC
CASSLGTGSSGANVLTF
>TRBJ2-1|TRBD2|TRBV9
TGTGCCAGCAGCCCCCTAGGCGGGGGGGCCTACAATGAGCAGTTCTTC
CASSPLGGGAYNEQFF
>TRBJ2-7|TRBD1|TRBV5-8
TGTGCCAGCAGCTTGGTGACAGGGATCAGCTCCTACGAGCAGTACTTT
CASSLVTGISSYEQYF
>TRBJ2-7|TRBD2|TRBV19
TGTGCCAGTAGTGTGTCCGGGACTAGCGGGAGGGGCGAGCAGTACTTC
CASSVSGTSGRGEQYF
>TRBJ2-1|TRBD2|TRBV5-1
TGCGCCAGCAGTATTAGAGCGGGGGCCCCGAATGAGCAGTTCTTC
CASSIRAGAPNEQFF
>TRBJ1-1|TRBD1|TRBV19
TGTGCCAGTAGAGCCGGAGGGACAGGGGCGACACAAGCTTTCTTT
CASRAGGTGATQAFF
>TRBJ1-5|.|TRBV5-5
TGTGCCAGCAGCTTGGGACTAAATAGCAATCAGCCCCAGCATTTT
CASSLGLNSNQPQHF
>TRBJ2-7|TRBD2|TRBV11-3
TGTGCCAGCAGCTTAGTGTCTTTGCGGGGGTACTCCTACGAGCAGTACTTC
CASSLVSLRGYSYEQYF
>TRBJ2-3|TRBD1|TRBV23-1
TGCGCCAGCAGTCAATCAAACTCCACCAGGGGGCGCGGGGGCACAGATACGCAGTATTTT
CASSQSNSTRGRGGTDTQYF
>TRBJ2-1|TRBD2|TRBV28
TGTGCCAGCAGACTAGCGGGGGGCGCCTACAATGAGCAGTTCTTC
CASRLAGGAYNEQFF
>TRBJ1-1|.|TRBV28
TGTGCCAGCCGGCCGTTGAGGGCGACCTTGAACACTGAAGCTTTCTTT
CASRPLRATLNTEAFF